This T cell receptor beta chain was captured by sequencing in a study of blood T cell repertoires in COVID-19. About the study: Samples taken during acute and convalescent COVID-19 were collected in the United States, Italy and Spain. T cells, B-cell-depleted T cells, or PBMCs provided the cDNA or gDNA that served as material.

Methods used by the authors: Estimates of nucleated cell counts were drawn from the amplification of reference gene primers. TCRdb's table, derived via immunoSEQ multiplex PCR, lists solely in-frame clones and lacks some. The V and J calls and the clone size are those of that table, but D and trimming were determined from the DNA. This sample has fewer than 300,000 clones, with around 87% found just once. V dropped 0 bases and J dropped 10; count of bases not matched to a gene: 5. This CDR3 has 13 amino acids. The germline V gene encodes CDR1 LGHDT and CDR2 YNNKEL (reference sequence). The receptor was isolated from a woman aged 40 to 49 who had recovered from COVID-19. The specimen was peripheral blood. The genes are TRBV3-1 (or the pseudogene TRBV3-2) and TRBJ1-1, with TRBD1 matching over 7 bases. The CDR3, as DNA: TGTGCCAGCAGCCAAGATTTGCAGGGGGTAGCTTTCTTT. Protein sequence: CASSQDLQGVAFF.